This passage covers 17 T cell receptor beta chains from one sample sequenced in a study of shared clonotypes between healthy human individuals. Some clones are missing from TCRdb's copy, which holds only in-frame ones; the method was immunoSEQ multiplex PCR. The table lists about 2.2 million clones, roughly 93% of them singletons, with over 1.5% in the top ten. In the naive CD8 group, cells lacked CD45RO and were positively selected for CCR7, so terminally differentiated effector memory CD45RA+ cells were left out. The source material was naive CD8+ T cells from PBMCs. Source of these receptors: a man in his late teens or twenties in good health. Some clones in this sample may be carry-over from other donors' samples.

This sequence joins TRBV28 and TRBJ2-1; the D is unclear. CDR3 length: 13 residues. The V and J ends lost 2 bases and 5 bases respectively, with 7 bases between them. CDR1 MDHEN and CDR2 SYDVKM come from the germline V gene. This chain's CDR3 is CASSLVENNEQFF. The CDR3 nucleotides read TGTGCCAGCAGTTTAGTGGAGAACAATGAGCAGTTCTTC.

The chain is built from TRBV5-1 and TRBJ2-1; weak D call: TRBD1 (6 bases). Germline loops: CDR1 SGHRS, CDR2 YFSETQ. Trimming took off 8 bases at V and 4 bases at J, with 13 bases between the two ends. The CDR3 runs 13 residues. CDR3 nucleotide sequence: TGCGCCAGTCAGGACAGTCGGTACAATGAGCAGTTCTTC. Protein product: CASQDSRYNEQFF.

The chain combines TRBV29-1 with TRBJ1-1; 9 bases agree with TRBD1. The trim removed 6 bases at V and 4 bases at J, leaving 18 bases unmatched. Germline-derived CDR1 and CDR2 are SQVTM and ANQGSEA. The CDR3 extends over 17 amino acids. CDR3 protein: CSVRATGGRKWGTEAFF. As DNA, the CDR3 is TGCAGCGTCCGAGCAACAGGGGGCCGGAAATGGGGCACTGAAGCTTTCTTT.

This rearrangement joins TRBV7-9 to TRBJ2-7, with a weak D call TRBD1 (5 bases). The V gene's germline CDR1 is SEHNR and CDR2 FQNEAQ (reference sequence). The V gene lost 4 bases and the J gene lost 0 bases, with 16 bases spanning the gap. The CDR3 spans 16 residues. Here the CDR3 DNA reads TGTGCCAGCAGCTGGCCGACAGAACTGAGCTCCTACGAGCAGTACTTC. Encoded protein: CASSWPTELSSYEQYF.

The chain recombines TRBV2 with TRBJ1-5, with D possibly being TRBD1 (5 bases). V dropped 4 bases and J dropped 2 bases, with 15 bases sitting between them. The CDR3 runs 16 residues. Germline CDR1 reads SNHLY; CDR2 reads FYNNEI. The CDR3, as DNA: TGTGCCAGCAGTGTCTCCGGGGCCTGGGGCAATCAGCCCCAGCATTTT. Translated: CASSVSGAWGNQPQHF.

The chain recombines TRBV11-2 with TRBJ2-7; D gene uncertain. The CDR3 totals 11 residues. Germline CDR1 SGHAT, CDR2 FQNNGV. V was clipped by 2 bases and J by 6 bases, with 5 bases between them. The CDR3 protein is CASSLSSEQYF. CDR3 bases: TGTGCCAGCAGCTTATCGTCCGAGCAGTACTTC.

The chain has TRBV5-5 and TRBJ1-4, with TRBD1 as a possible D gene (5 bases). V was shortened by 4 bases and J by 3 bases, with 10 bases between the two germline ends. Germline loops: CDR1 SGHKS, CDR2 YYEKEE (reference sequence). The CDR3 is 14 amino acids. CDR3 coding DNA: TGTGCCAGCAGCGTGACAGATTCTAATGAAAAACTGTTTTTT. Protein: CASSVTDSNEKLFF.

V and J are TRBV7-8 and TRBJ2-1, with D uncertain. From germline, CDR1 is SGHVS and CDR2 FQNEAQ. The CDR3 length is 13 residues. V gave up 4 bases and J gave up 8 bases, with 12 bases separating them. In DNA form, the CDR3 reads TGTGCCAGCAGCTCCACCGTCATCGATGAGCAGTTCTTC. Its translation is CASSSTVIDEQFF.

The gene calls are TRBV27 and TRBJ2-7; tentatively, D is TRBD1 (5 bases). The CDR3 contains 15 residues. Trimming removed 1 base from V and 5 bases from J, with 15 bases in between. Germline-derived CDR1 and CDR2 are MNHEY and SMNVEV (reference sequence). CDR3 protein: CASSLFRAGRHEQYF. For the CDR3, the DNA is TGTGCCAGCAGTTTATTCAGGGCAGGGCGACACGAGCAGTACTTC.

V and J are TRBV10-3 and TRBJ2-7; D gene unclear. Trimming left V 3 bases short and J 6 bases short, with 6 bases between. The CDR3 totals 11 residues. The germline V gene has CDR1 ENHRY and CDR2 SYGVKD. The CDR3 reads CAISDRSEQYF. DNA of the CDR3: TGTGCCATCAGTGATCGTTCCGAGCAGTACTTC.

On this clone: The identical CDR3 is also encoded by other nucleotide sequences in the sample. The CDR3 reads CASSLGGEAETQYF. DNA of the CDR3: TGTGCCAGCAGTTTGGGTGGGGAGGCAGAGACCCAGTACTTC. J is TRBJ2-5 and V is TRBV28; D perhaps matches TRBD2 (6 bases). V was trimmed by 3 bases and J by 4 bases, leaving 12 bases between them. The CDR3 is 14 residues long. The germline V gene has CDR1 MDHEN and CDR2 SYDVKM.

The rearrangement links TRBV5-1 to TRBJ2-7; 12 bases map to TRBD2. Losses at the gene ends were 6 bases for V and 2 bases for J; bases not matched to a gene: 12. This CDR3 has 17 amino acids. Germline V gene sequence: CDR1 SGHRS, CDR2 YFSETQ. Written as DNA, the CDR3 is TGCGCCAGCACCCCAAGACTAGCGGGAGCCCCCGCCTACGAGCAGTACTTC. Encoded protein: CASTPRLAGAPAYEQYF.

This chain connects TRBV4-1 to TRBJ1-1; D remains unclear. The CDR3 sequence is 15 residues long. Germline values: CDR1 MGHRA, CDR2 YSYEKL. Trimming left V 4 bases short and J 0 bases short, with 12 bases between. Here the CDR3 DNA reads TGCGCCAGCAGCCTCGGGCCAGATATGAACACTGAAGCTTTCTTT. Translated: CASSLGPDMNTEAFF.

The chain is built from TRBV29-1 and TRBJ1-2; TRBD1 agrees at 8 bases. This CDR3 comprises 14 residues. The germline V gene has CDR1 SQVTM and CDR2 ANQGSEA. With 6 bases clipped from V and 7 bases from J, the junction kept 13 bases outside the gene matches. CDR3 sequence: CSVADRGALGGYTF. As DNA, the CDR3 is TGCAGCGTCGCTGACAGGGGCGCTTTGGGTGGCTACACCTTC.

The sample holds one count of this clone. CDR3 region: CASSLGAVNQPQHF. The CDR3 DNA reads TGTGCCAGCAGCTTAGGGGCAGTTAATCAGCCCCAGCATTTT. This sequence joins TRBV7-9 and TRBJ1-5; no definite D call. Between the trimmed V and J ends, which lost 1 base and 4 bases, there was a span of 8 bases. CDR1 is SEHNR, CDR2 FQNEAQ, per germline (reference sequence). The CDR3 spans 14 residues.

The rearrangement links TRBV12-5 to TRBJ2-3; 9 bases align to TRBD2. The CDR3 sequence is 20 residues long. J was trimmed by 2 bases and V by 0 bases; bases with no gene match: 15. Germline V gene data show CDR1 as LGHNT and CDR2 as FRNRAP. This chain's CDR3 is CASGLVRGTSPISFTDTQYF. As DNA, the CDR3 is TGTGCTAGTGGTTTGGTACGGGGGACTAGCCCAATTTCTTTCACAGATACGCAGTATTTT.

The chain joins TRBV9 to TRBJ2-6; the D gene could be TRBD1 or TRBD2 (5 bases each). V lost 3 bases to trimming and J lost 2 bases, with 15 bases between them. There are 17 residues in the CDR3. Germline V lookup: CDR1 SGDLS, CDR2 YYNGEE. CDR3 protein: CASSERDLSTGANVLTF. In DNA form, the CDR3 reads TGTGCCAGCAGCGAGAGGGACCTCTCGACTGGGGCCAACGTCCTGACTTTC.